One sample yielded the 21 T cell receptor beta chains listed below, sequenced in a study of T cells in tuberculosis. Clones were sequenced by immunoSEQ multiplex PCR, and TCRdb holds only the in-frame ones, with some missing. The profile shows about 22,000 clones, less than 98% of them singletons. Sample: PBMCs. The receptors stem from a donor aged 10 to 29 with latent tuberculosis or without tuberculosis infection.

V is TRBV11-2 and J is TRBJ1-2, with D possibly matching TRBD1 (6 bases). This CDR3 is built from 17 residues. V gave up 3 bases and J gave up 5 bases, with 22 bases separating them. Germline V lookup: CDR1 SGHAT, CDR2 FQNNGV. CDR3 protein: CASSFTGKIPLQYGYTF. The CDR3 DNA sequence: TGTGCCAGCAGCTTTACAGGGAAAATACCCCTCCAATATGGCTACACCTTC.

This rearrangement joins TRBV30 to TRBJ1-1; 9 bases match TRBD1. The CDR3 has 16 amino acids. Per the germline V gene, CDR1 is GTSNPN and CDR2 is SVGIG (reference sequence). With 0 bases clipped from V and 1 base from J, the junction kept 6 bases outside the gene matches. The DNA of the CDR3 is TGTGCCTGGAGTGTACTTAAGACAGGGGGGAACACTGAAGCTTTCTTT. It specifies CAWSVLKTGGNTEAFF.

The J gene is TRBJ2-3, the V gene TRBV5-1; 10 bases are shared with TRBD2. This CDR3 is built from 17 residues. Trimming cost V 8 bases and J 4 bases; bases outside gene matches: 16. In germline, CDR1 is SGHRS, CDR2 YFSETQ. The CDR3: CASWTTSGLSGADTQYF. CDR3 sequence (DNA): TGCGCCAGTTGGACGACTAGCGGGCTCAGCGGGGCAGATACGCAGTATTTT.

The chain recombines TRBV10-3 with TRBJ2-5, with D unclear. V was pared by 3 bases and J by 4 bases, with 6 bases between. The CDR3 sequence is 12 residues long. The germline V gene has CDR1 ENHRY and CDR2 SYGVKD. CDR3 loop: CAISDRIETQYF. In DNA, the CDR3 is TGTGCCATCAGTGACAGAATAGAGACCCAGTACTTC.

The genes are TRBV7-6 and TRBJ2-5; D unclear. Trimming pared 0 bases from V and 4 bases from J, leaving 24 bases between. There are 19 residues in the CDR3. The germline V gene has CDR1 SGHVS and CDR2 FNYEAQ. The CDR3 loop reads CASSLALASELKARETQYF. CDR3 in DNA: TGTGCCAGCAGCTTAGCCCTTGCTTCTGAACTAAAGGCGAGAGAGACCCAGTACTTC.

The chain joins TRBV25-1 to TRBJ1-1; TRBD1 is a possible D gene (6 bases). The CDR3 is 13 amino acids. CDR1 and CDR2 from the germline V gene are MGHDK and SYGVNS. V was clipped by 5 bases and J by 7 bases, with 14 bases between them. The CDR3 protein is CASSKQGESEAFF. CDR3 coding DNA: TGTGCCAGCAGTAAACAGGGTGAAAGTGAAGCTTTCTTT.

The chain couples TRBV30 to TRBJ2-3; 13 bases agree with TRBD2. The CDR3 runs to 16 residues. Germline CDR1 is GTSNPN and CDR2 is SVGIG (reference sequence). V lost 5 bases, J lost 0 bases, and 5 bases stayed unmatched. The CDR3 region has the DNA TGTGCCTGGGGATTGGGACTAGCGGGGAGCACAGATACGCAGTATTTT. Translation gives CAWGLGLAGSTDTQYF.

The genes are TRBV5-1 and TRBJ1-6, with D uncertain. Trimming pared 1 base from V and 9 bases from J, leaving 17 bases between. Looked up from germline, CDR1 is SGHRS and CDR2 is YFSETQ. This CDR3 is 16 amino acids long. The CDR3: CASSLFSGISSSPLHF. The CDR3 coding sequence is TGCGCCAGCAGCTTGTTTAGCGGCATTTCGAGTTCACCCCTCCACTTT. Using reference TRBV5-1 and TRBJ1-6 for the parts outside the CDR3, the full variable domain is KAGVTQTPRYLIKTRGQQVTLSCSPISGHRSVSWYQQTPGQGLQFLFEYFSETQRNKGNFPGRFSGRQFSNSRSEMNVSTLELGDSALYLCASSLFSGISSSPLHFGNGTRLTVT.

The chain uses TRBV28 and TRBJ2-2; no clear D. Per germline, CDR1 MDHEN and CDR2 SYDVKM. Trimming pared 4 bases from V and 0 bases from J, leaving 9 bases between. This CDR3 has 15 residues. The CDR3 region has the DNA TGTGCCAGCAGTTCCCCGGGTACGAACACCGGGGAGCTGTTTTTT. Translating gives CASSSPGTNTGELFF. Using reference TRBV28 and TRBJ2-2 for the parts outside the CDR3, the full variable domain is DVKVTQSSRYLVKRTGEKVFLECVQDMDHENMFWYRQDPGLGLRLIYFSYDVKMKEKGDIPEGYSVSREKKERFSLILESASTNQTSMYLCASSSPGTNTGELFFGEGSRLTVL.

Here the CDR3 DNA reads TGCGCCAGCAGCTTGTTAGCGGGGAGCACAGATACGCAGTATTTT. It is translated as CASSLLAGSTDTQYF. The rearrangement links TRBV5-1 to TRBJ2-3, with 8 bases identical to TRBD2. In germline, CDR1 is SGHRS, CDR2 YFSETQ. J gave up 0 bases and V 1 base, and 1 base lay outside the gene matches. The CDR3 extends over 15 amino acids.

The rearrangement uses TRBV5-1 and TRBJ2-1; no clear D. Germline V gene lookup returns CDR1 SGHRS and CDR2 YFSETQ. The CDR3 loop spans 17 amino acids. The ends were cut back, 4 bases at V and 0 bases at J, with 17 bases in the middle. The CDR3 DNA sequence: TGCGCCAGCAGCCCCACCGGCGCGGCCAGCTCCTACAATGAGCAGTTCTTC. Its protein is CASSPTGAASSYNEQFF.

The J gene is TRBJ1-5, the V gene TRBV27; maybe TRBD1 (5 bases). Germline V gene sequence: CDR1 MNHEY, CDR2 SMNVEV (reference sequence). CDR3 size: 15 residues. V lost 6 bases and J 0 bases, leaving 12 bases between the germline ends. The CDR3 spells CASSRVGPSNQPQHF. The CDR3, as DNA: TGTGCCAGCAGCAGGGTGGGTCCTAGCAATCAGCCCCAGCATTTT.

The chain is built from TRBV27 and TRBJ2-7, with 8 bases lining up with TRBD1. With V trimmed by 5 bases and J by 2 bases, 2 bases remained unmatched. The CDR3 covers 13 residues. Per germline, CDR1 MNHEY and CDR2 SMNVEV (reference sequence). CDR3 in DNA: TGTGCCAGCAGTCGGGACAGGACCTACGAGCAGTACTTC. Amino acid sequence: CASSRDRTYEQYF.

The chain uses TRBV7-2 and TRBJ2-6; D unclear. With 10 bases removed from V and 0 bases from J, the gap between germline ends came to 16 bases. CDR1 and CDR2 from the germline V gene are SGHTA and FQGNSA. CDR3 size: 16 residues. The CDR3 protein is CATRSFVLSGANVLTF. CDR3 DNA sequence: TGTGCCACCAGGAGCTTCGTGCTCTCTGGGGCCAACGTCCTGACTTTC.

The genes are TRBV9 and TRBJ2-1, with 8 bases fitting TRBD1. This CDR3 has 14 residues. Germline CDR1 reads SGDLS; CDR2 reads YYNGEE. V dropped 4 bases and J dropped 8; count of bases not matched to a gene: 8. CDR3: CASSPGTGGYEQFF. In DNA, the CDR3 is TGTGCCAGCAGCCCGGGGACAGGAGGTTATGAGCAGTTCTTC.

The chain is built from TRBV10-3 and TRBJ1-1, with unresolved D. Germline V lookup: CDR1 ENHRY, CDR2 SYGVKD. This CDR3 has 16 residues. Trimming cost V 2 bases and J 4 bases, with 17 bases left between them. As DNA, the CDR3 is TGTGCCATCAGTGAGCATTCTCCCCTGAGCTCCACTGAAGCTTTCTTT. Amino acid sequence: CAISEHSPLSSTEAFF.

This rearrangement joins TRBV10-3 to TRBJ1-6, with 7 bases aligning to TRBD1. The trim removed 7 bases at V and 7 bases at J, leaving 7 bases unmatched. CDR1 and CDR2 (germline): ENHRY, SYGVKD. The CDR3 is 14 residues long. The CDR3 DNA is TGTGCCATCATGTCTGGGACAGACAATTCACCCCTCCACTTT. Encoded protein: CAIMSGTDNSPLHF.

In its sample, this clone was seen once. The chain uses TRBV7-9 and TRBJ1-1; TRBD1 aligns across 7 bases. V lost 4 bases, J lost 5 bases, and 16 bases stayed unmatched. This CDR3 is built from 17 residues. Germline CDR1 SEHNR, CDR2 FQNEAQ (reference sequence). The chain's CDR3 is CASSSPAHTGVGTEAFF. The CDR3 coding sequence is TGTGCCAGCAGCTCTCCCGCCCACACAGGGGTAGGAACTGAAGCTTTCTTT.

V and J are TRBV29-1 and TRBJ1-1; D is possibly TRBD1 (5 bases). V lost 4 bases and J lost 4, with 13 bases in between. CDR3 length: 13 residues. Germline V gene data show CDR1 as SQVTM and CDR2 as ANQGSEA. The CDR3 DNA reads as TGCAGCGTTGGGTGGGGCAGTCCCACTGAAGCTTTCTTT. Its translation is CSVGWGSPTEAFF. Full variable domain (outside the CDR3, taken from reference TRBV29-1 and TRBJ1-1): SAVISQKPSRDICQRGTSLTIQCQVDSQVTMMFWYRQQPGQSLTLIATANQGSEATYESGFVIDKFPISRPNLTFSTLTVSNMSPEDSSIYLCSVGWGSPTEAFFGQGTRLTVV.

The V call is TRBV7-9, the J call TRBJ2-7; 12 bases are a match to TRBD2. V lost 1 base and J lost 4; bases outside the gene matches: 5. The germline CDR1 and CDR2 sequences are SEHNR and FQNEAQ (reference sequence). The CDR3 is 16 amino acids. The CDR3 loop reads CASSLGTSGDGYEQYF. For the CDR3, the DNA is TGTGCCAGCAGCTTAGGGACTAGCGGGGACGGGTACGAGCAGTACTTC.

This sequence joins TRBV6-5 and TRBJ2-7; 10 bases are shared with TRBD2. CDR1 is MNHEY, CDR2 SVGAGI, per germline. The trim removed 5 bases at V and 4 bases at J, leaving 5 bases unmatched. The CDR3 has 14 amino acids. The CDR3: CASSSGGGRYEQYF. As DNA, the CDR3 is TGTGCCAGCAGTAGCGGGGGGGGAAGATACGAGCAGTACTTC.